Detailed here is one T cell receptor (gamma chain). The antigen remains undetermined. RNA was extracted from the cells and then reverse transcribed. Pooled V-gene forward primers with one constant-region reverse primer generated the CDR3 amplicons by multiplex PCR. TCRdb re-called the multiplex PCR reads using CATT. The top ten clones hold 1.9% of a sample with some 37,000 gamma-chain clones, 20% to 25% of them seen once. Germline V lookup: CDR1 EGSTGY, CDR2 YDSYTSSV. CDR3 length: 13 residues. The junction had 13 bases not matched to a gene; V was cut back by 5 bases and J by 9 bases. This specimen comes from a study of Vδ1+ human thymocytes. Study-level points and caveats: In the thymus, TRG and TRD repertoires looked highly polyclonal with Gaussian CDR3 lengths.

The sample comprised Vdelta1+ gamma-delta thymocytes from the thymus. Regarding subset: FACS-sorted CD3+ TCRalphabeta- TCRVdelta1+ TCRVdelta2- thymocytes. The genes are TRGV4 and TRGJ1 or TRGJ2. The receptor was derived from a girl under two years old who had congenital heart surgery. CDR3 coding DNA: TGTGCCACCTGGGGGGGAAAGGTGGGTAAGAAACTCTTT. Translated, it gives CATWGGKVGKKLF.